The 27 T cell receptor beta chains in this list originate from one sample, sequenced in a study of T cell changes during pregnancy in multiple sclerosis. Some clones are missing from TCRdb's copy, which holds only in-frame ones; the method was immunoSEQ multiplex PCR. The table shows 25,000 to 35,000 clones, with about 89% occurring only once. Sequenced here: CD4+ T cells from peripheral blood mononuclear cells, sampled in the first trimester of pregnancy. These TCRs come from a female donor in good health, enrolled as a control in a pregnancy study.

The chain links TRBV5-1 to TRBJ2-5, with D maybe TRBD2 (6 bases). This CDR3 comprises 13 residues. Trimming shortened V by 5 bases and J by 5 bases, and 13 bases separated the two germline ends. CDR1 SGHRS and CDR2 YFSETQ come from the germline V gene. In DNA, the CDR3 is TGCGCCAGCAGGGATGGGGCGGGGGAGACCCAGTACTTC. It translates to CASRDGAGETQYF.

This clone was recorded once. The chain has TRBV2 and TRBJ2-3; TRBD2 agrees at 12 bases. CDR1 is SNHLY, CDR2 FYNNEI, per germline. The CDR3 is 15 residues long. Germline trimming cut 4 bases from V and 6 bases from J; bases unmatched to any gene: 5. CDR3 DNA: TGTGCCAGCAGTGGGACTAGCGGGGCTGGGGATACGCAGTATTTT. Translation gives CASSGTSGAGDTQYF.

The chain is built from TRBV7-8 and TRBJ1-1; D might be TRBD1 (6 bases). The CDR3 has 12 amino acids. Trimming pared 4 bases from V and 8 bases from J, leaving 11 bases between. Germline V gene lookup returns CDR1 SGHVS and CDR2 FQNEAQ. The chain's CDR3 is CASSSPGGEAFF. Written as DNA, the CDR3 is TGTGCCAGCAGCTCCCCGGGGGGCGAAGCTTTCTTT.

The chain carries TRBV5-6 and TRBJ2-2; the match to TRBD2 covers 9 bases. In germline, CDR1 is SGHDT, CDR2 YYEEEE. The length of the CDR3 is 16 residues. V lost 4 bases to trimming and J lost 1 base; unmatched junction nucleotides: 5. CDR3 protein: CASSPLTSGNTGELFF. CDR3 nucleotide sequence: TGTGCCAGCAGCCCCCTGACTAGCGGGAACACCGGGGAGCTGTTTTTT.

DNA of the CDR3: TGTGCCAGCAGTAAGGGACTGCAAGAGACCCAGTACTTC. This encodes CASSKGLQETQYF. This chain links TRBV2 with TRBJ2-5; the D gene is possibly TRBD2 (6 bases). Germline CDR1 and CDR2: SNHLY and FYNNEI. This CDR3 region has 13 residues. V dropped 5 bases and J dropped 2 bases, with 9 bases sitting between them.

J is TRBJ1-1 and V is TRBV6-5; 7 bases agree with TRBD1. Germline values: CDR1 MNHEY, CDR2 SVGAGI. The CDR3 loop spans 13 amino acids. The ends lost 4 bases at V and 1 base at J; junction bases unmatched: 0. The CDR3 protein is CASSWDRNTEAFF. In DNA form, the CDR3 reads TGTGCCAGCAGTTGGGACAGGAACACTGAAGCTTTCTTT.

This chain links TRBV28 with TRBJ2-3; TRBD2 aligns across 10 bases. J gave up 1 base and V 4 bases, and 2 bases lay outside the gene matches. The germline gives CDR1 MDHEN, CDR2 SYDVKM. This CDR3 spans 15 amino acids. CDR3 in DNA: TGTGCCAGCAGTTCCACTAGCGGGGGCACAGATACGCAGTATTTT. As protein: CASSSTSGGTDTQYF.

The rearrangement uses TRBV9 and TRBJ1-1; D ambiguous. This CDR3 has 13 residues. The germline gives CDR1 SGDLS, CDR2 YYNGEE. The germline V and J ends were trimmed by 5 bases and 1 base, with 9 bases remaining between them. This chain's CDR3 is CASSLTGNTEAFF. CDR3 coding DNA: TGTGCCAGCAGTCTGACGGGGAACACTGAAGCTTTCTTT. The complete variable domain, with remaining parts taken from reference TRBV9 and TRBJ1-1, reads DSGVTQTPKHLITATGQRVTLRCSPRSGDLSVYWYQQSLDQGLQFLIQYYNGEERAKGNILERFSAQQFPDLHSELNLSSLELGDSALYFCASSLTGNTEAFFGQGTRLTVV.

This CDR3 is CASSESTSGVAYEQYF. The CDR3 nucleotides read TGCGCCAGCAGTGAGTCGACTAGCGGGGTAGCCTACGAGCAGTACTTC. The chain combines TRBV10-2 with TRBJ2-7; 11 positions match TRBD2. CDR1 and CDR2 from the germline V gene are WSHSY and SAAADI. This CDR3 has 16 amino acids. Germline trimming cut 0 bases from V and 2 bases from J; bases unmatched to any gene: 3.

The gene calls are TRBV5-4 and TRBJ2-3; D may be TRBD2 (7 bases). The V and J ends lost 0 bases and 0 bases respectively, with 8 bases between them. The germline gives CDR1 SGHNT, CDR2 YYREEE (reference sequence). The CDR3 spans 15 residues. The CDR3 DNA reads as TGTGCCAGCAGCTTGGGCGGGGGCAGCACAGATACGCAGTATTTT. This gives the protein CASSLGGGSTDTQYF.

This clone appeared once. The CDR3 bases are TGTGCCAGCAGCTTGCTTAGCGGGAACTACAATGAGCAGTTCTTC. It codes for CASSLLSGNYNEQFF. This chain uses TRBV5-6 with TRBJ2-1; TRBD2 aligns across 8 bases. Germline CDR1 and CDR2: SGHDT and YYEEEE. The V segment lost 1 base and the J segment 3 bases; nucleotides outside the gene matches: 3. This CDR3 is built from 15 residues.

The chain is built from TRBV30 and TRBJ2-1; maybe TRBD2 (5 bases). The ends were cut back, 1 base at V and 9 bases at J, with 13 bases in the middle. Germline V CDR1 and CDR2: GTSNPN, SVGIG (reference sequence). CDR3 length equals 13 residues. The CDR3, as DNA: TGTGCCTGGAGTGGAGAGGGCCGGGGTGAGCAGTTCTTC. It yields the protein CAWSGEGRGEQFF.

This chain connects TRBV7-9 to TRBJ2-7, with TRBD1 matching 8 bases. Losses at the gene ends were 5 bases for V and 2 bases for J; bases not matched to a gene: 5. Germline V gene lookup returns CDR1 SEHNR and CDR2 FQNEAQ (reference sequence). The CDR3 spans 14 residues. The CDR3: CASSQGQVTYEQYF. The CDR3 coding sequence is TGTGCCAGCAGCCAGGGACAGGTTACCTACGAGCAGTACTTC.

The rearrangement joins TRBV19 to TRBJ2-1, with 7 bases that match TRBD1. V lost 1 base, J lost 5 bases, and 8 bases stayed unmatched. Germline values: CDR1 LNHDA, CDR2 SQIVND (reference sequence). CDR3 length equals 16 residues. Here the CDR3 DNA reads TGTGCCAGTAGTATAGGAACAGGGGCCCTAAACAATGAGCAGTTCTTC. Protein sequence: CASSIGTGALNNEQFF.

The chain joins TRBV19 to TRBJ2-5; 8 bases are shared with TRBD2. Germline V CDR1 and CDR2: LNHDA, SQIVND (reference sequence). The V gene end was trimmed by 7 bases and the J gene end by 5 bases; junction bases not matched to a gene: 15. This CDR3 is 16 amino acids long. The DNA of the CDR3 is TGTGCCAGTAAGGGCAATGAGGTGCGGGAGGAGGAGACCCAGTACTTC. It specifies CASKGNEVREEETQYF.

The chain recombines TRBV9 with TRBJ2-7; 7 positions agree with TRBD2. V gave up 0 bases and J gave up 3 bases; unmatched junction bases: 3. CDR1 and CDR2 from the germline V gene are SGDLS and YYNGEE. The CDR3 loop spans 14 amino acids. The CDR3 bases are TGTGCCAGCAGCGTAGAAGGCGGGGGCTACGAGCAGTACTTC. This gives the protein CASSVEGGGYEQYF.

CDR3: CASSIDLQVETQYF. CDR3 DNA: TGTGCCAGTAGTATAGATCTGCAGGTAGAGACCCAGTACTTC. The V gene is TRBV19, the J gene TRBJ2-5; D gene ambiguous. The V end was cut by 0 bases, the J end by 4 bases, with 9 bases between. CDR1 is LNHDA, CDR2 SQIVND, per germline (reference sequence). CDR3 length: 14 amino acids.

The rearrangement joins TRBV21-1 to TRBJ2-7; the table assigns TRBD1, which was not confirmed against the DNA. TRBV21-1 counts as a pseudogene. The CDR3 is 15 amino acids. In DNA, the CDR3 is TGTGCCAGCAGCAAAGGAGGGCAGGGGCCCTACGAGCAGTACTTC. Its translation is CASSKGGQGPYEQYF.

The chain recombines TRBV19 with TRBJ1-3, with unresolved D. The V end was cut by 5 bases, the J end by 1 base, with 18 bases between. Germline V CDR1 and CDR2: LNHDA, SQIVND (reference sequence). The CDR3 has 17 amino acids. The CDR3 region is CASSSDGSVASGNTIYF. In DNA, the CDR3 is TGTGCCAGTAGTTCAGACGGGAGTGTAGCTTCTGGAAACACCATATATTTT.

V and J are TRBV6-5 and TRBJ2-7, with 7 bases that match TRBD1. The CDR3 is 12 amino acids. V lost 6 bases, J lost 3 bases, and 2 bases stayed unmatched. The germline V gene encodes CDR1 MNHEY and CDR2 SVGAGI. Written as DNA, the CDR3 is TGTGCCAGCAGGACAGGGAGCTACGAGCAGTACTTC. This gives the protein CASRTGSYEQYF.

The gene calls are TRBV28 and TRBJ1-5; 7 bases map to TRBD1. The CDR3 is made up of 14 amino acids. J gave up 2 bases and V 6 bases, and 4 bases lay outside the gene matches. Per germline, CDR1 MDHEN and CDR2 SYDVKM. The CDR3 region is CASRLGQGNQPQHF. The DNA for the CDR3 is TGTGCCAGCAGGTTAGGACAGGGCAATCAGCCCCAGCATTTT.

This chain joins TRBV28 and TRBJ1-6; maybe TRBD1 (5 bases). The CDR3 sequence is 14 residues long. Per the germline V gene, CDR1 is MDHEN and CDR2 is SYDVKM. Trimming took 5 bases from V and 8 from J, leaving 13 bases between them. DNA of the CDR3: TGTGCCAGCAGTACGGGGGGAGGTTATTCACCCCTCCACTTT. Amino acid sequence: CASSTGGGYSPLHF.

The genes are TRBV6-6 and TRBJ2-1; no clear D gene. V was clipped by 10 bases and J by 8 bases, with 12 bases between them. CDR3 length: 11 residues. The germline V gene encodes CDR1 MNHNY and CDR2 SVGAGI (reference sequence). Written as DNA, the CDR3 is TGTGCCACCTTCCGGGTAGATGAGCAGTTCTTC. Protein product: CATFRVDEQFF.

This clone was detected a few times. This chain uses TRBV5-1 with TRBJ1-1; D may be TRBD1 (5 bases). This CDR3 is 16 amino acids long. Trimming left V 0 bases short and J 4 bases short, with 16 bases between. Per germline, CDR1 SGHRS and CDR2 YFSETQ. CDR3 sequence reads: CASSLVAGAGSTEAFF. The CDR3, as DNA: TGCGCCAGCAGCTTGGTAGCTGGGGCAGGGTCCACTGAAGCTTTCTTT.

The genes are TRBV7-5 and TRBJ2-6; the table gives TRBD1 as D, unverified against the DNA. TRBV7-5 is a known pseudogene. The CDR3 is made up of 17 amino acids. In DNA, the CDR3 is TGTGCCAGAATGGTCTGTTGTAGACAAAGTCGGGCCAACGTCCTGACTTTC. Residues: CARMVCCRQSRANVLTF.

CDR3: CASSLTGASSGNTIYF. The CDR3 region has the DNA TGCGCCAGCAGCCTGACAGGAGCCAGCTCTGGAAACACCATATATTTT. The genes are TRBV5-1 and TRBJ1-3; maybe TRBD1 (6 bases). Germline assignment: CDR1 SGHRS and CDR2 YFSETQ. This CDR3 comprises 16 residues. V dropped 4 bases and J dropped 0 bases, with 14 bases sitting between them.

The V call is TRBV7-2, the J call TRBJ2-5, with 7 bases matching TRBD2. With 1 base clipped from V and 4 bases from J, the junction kept 3 bases outside the gene matches. CDR3 length equals 14 residues. Germline-derived CDR1 and CDR2 are SGHTA and FQGNSA. CDR3 DNA: TGTGCCAGCAGCTTAGGACCGGGGGGAGAGACCCAGTACTTC. It codes for CASSLGPGGETQYF.